Listed below are T cell receptor beta chains from one sample, sequenced in a study of T cell responses to AZD1222 COVID-19 vaccine. The assay was immunoSEQ multiplex PCR, and TCRdb's table has in-frame clones only and misses some. The top ten hold over 3.5% of the sample, which has fewer than 150,000 clones, over 65% seen once. Here the sequenced sample was peripheral blood, taken on day 0 of AZD1222 vaccination. Receptors were obtained from an adult in good health. The CDR3 runs from the conserved cysteine through the conserved F or W. The D gene is left open where the match is weak. Where a row states a size, it is once, few, many or the class of an expanded clone; other rows omit it.

j_gene | d_gene | v_gene | abundance | CDR3nt | CDR3aa
TRBJ2-7 | TRBD2 | TRBV20-1 | - | TGCAGTGCTGGGGGGGTAAGGGAGCAGTACTTC | CSAGGVREQYF
TRBJ1-5 | TRBD1 | TRBV2 | - | TGTGCCAGCAGTCAAGGACAGGGTGGCAATCAGCCCCAGCATTTT | CASSQGQGGNQPQHF
TRBJ2-1 | TRBD2 | TRBV28 | - | TGTGCCAGCACGCGGGGGGGGTTGAACTCCTACAATGAGCAGTTCTTC | CASTRGGLNSYNEQFF
TRBJ1-1 | TRBD1 | TRBV5-5 | - | TGTGCCAGCAGACAAACAGGGGACACTGAAGCTTTCTTT | CASRQTGDTEAFF
TRBJ1-4 | TRBD1 | TRBV6-5 | - | TGTGCCAGCAGCGGGACAGGAATTAATGAAAAACTGTTTTTT | CASSGTGINEKLFF
TRBJ1-1 | - | TRBV28 | - | TGTGCCAGCAGTTTATGGCCCACTGAAGCTTTCTTT | CASSLWPTEAFF
TRBJ2-2 | - | TRBV6-7 | - | TGTGCCAGCAGTTATGCGGGGGCACGTGGAGAGCTGTTTTTT | CASSYAGARGELFF
TRBJ2-3 | TRBD1 | TRBV5-6 | - | TGTGCCAGCAGCTTTCCGGGACAGGGGGTAGATACGCAGTATTTT | CASSFPGQGVDTQYF
TRBJ1-2 | TRBD1 | TRBV29-1 | - | TGCAGCGTTGAAGACCTGCCGGGACAGGGCTACACCTTC | CSVEDLPGQGYTF
TRBJ2-2 | - | TRBV19 | - | TGTGCCAGTCGGGGAGCGGCCGGGGAGCTGTTTTTT | CASRGAAGELFF
TRBJ1-1 | TRBD1 | TRBV28 | once | TGTGCCAGCAGTTCACCCGGGACAGGGAAGAACACTGAAGCTTTCTTT | CASSSPGTGKNTEAFF
TRBJ2-7 | - | TRBV28 | - | TGTGCCAGCAGCGAAGGGGGGAGTGAGAACGAGCAGTACTTC | CASSEGGSENEQYF
TRBJ2-2 | - | TRBV4-1 | many | TGCGCCAGCAGCCTACCAACGGGCACCGGGGAGCTGTTTTTT | CASSLPTGTGELFF
TRBJ1-1 | - | TRBV18 | - | TGTGCCAGCTCACCCGATGTTGGTGAAGCTTTCTTT | CASSPDVGEAFF
TRBJ1-1 | - | TRBV6-5 | - | TGTGCCAGCAGTTACTCGAGCAGGATAAAAAACACTGAAGCTTTCTTT | CASSYSSRIKNTEAFF
TRBJ2-7 | TRBD2 | TRBV28 | - | TGTGCCAGCAGTCCTCGGGGGACTAGCGGGGGCCTTATCTCCTACGAGCAGTACTTC | CASSPRGTSGGLISYEQYF
TRBJ1-1 | - | TRBV27 | few | TGTGCCAGCAGTTTAATCGGGAACACTGAAGCTTTCTTT | CASSLIGNTEAFF
TRBJ1-1 | TRBD1 | TRBV27 | - | TGTGCCAGCAGTTTGAGGGGACAGGGACTTGAAGCTTTCTTT | CASSLRGQGLEAFF
TRBJ2-7 | - | TRBV19 | - | TGTGCCAGTAGTATTTGGGGTTACGAGCAGTACTTC | CASSIWGYEQYF
TRBJ2-7 | - | TRBV2 | - | TGTGCCAGCGGCGCGAAGGGGACTTCCGCTGGCGAGCAGTACTTC | CASGAKGTSAGEQYF
TRBJ2-3 | TRBD1 | TRBV7-3 | - | TGTGCCAGCAGCTTCCGGACAGGAGAGGGGACAGATACGCAGTATTTT | CASSFRTGEGTDTQYF
TRBJ1-1 | TRBD1 | TRBV23-1 | - | TGCGCCAGCACAGGGGGCACTGAAGCTTTCTTT | CASTGGTEAFF
TRBJ1-5 | - | TRBV27 | - | TGTGCCAGCAGTTTGTTTGATAGCAATCAGCCCCAGCATTTT | CASSLFDSNQPQHF
TRBJ1-1 | - | TRBV5-1 | - | TGCGCCAGCAGCTTGGTACCGGGGAAGAACACTGAAGCTTTCTTT | CASSLVPGKNTEAFF
TRBJ2-7 | - | TRBV5-1 | - | TGCGCCAGCAGCTTGGGATACGAGCAGTACTTC | CASSLGYEQYF
TRBJ1-5 | - | TRBV6-1 | once | TGTGCCAGCAGTGAGATCAGAAATCAGCCCCAGCATTTT | CASSEIRNQPQHF
TRBJ1-1 | - | TRBV28 | - | TGTGCCAGCAGTTTAACTGGGAGGAGGGCTTTCTTT | CASSLTGRRAFF
TRBJ1-5 | - | TRBV5-1 | - | TGCGCCAGCAGTGTAGGGCAGGGTCATCAGCCCCAGCATTTT | CASSVGQGHQPQHF
TRBJ1-1 | TRBD1 | TRBV28 | - | TGTGCCAGCACGGGGACAGGGAAAAGGTACACTGAAGCTTTCTTT | CASTGTGKRYTEAFF
TRBJ2-7 | - | TRBV5-1 | few | TGCGCCAGCAGCTTGGCCGCAGGGATTAACTACGAGCAGTACTTC | CASSLAAGINYEQYF
TRBJ1-5 | TRBD1 | TRBV2 | - | TGTGCCAGCAGCCTCACAGGGGCGGGCAATCAGCCCCAGCATTTT | CASSLTGAGNQPQHF
TRBJ2-5 | - | TRBV9 | - | TGTGCCAGCAGTCAAGACACGTACCAAGAGACCCAGTACTTC | CASSQDTYQETQYF
TRBJ2-3 | - | TRBV25-1 | - | TGTGCCAGCAGTTCTGGGCTGGGACGAAGCACAGATACGCAGTATTTT | CASSSGLGRSTDTQYF
TRBJ1-3 | - | TRBV5-1 | - | TGCGCCAGCAGCTTGGGAGGGACCTTCTCTGGAAACACCATATATTTT | CASSLGGTFSGNTIYF
TRBJ1-6 | - | TRBV5-1 | few | TGCGCCAGCAGCCCCAGGGAAGACTATAATTCACCCCTCCACTTT | CASSPREDYNSPLHF
TRBJ2-3 | - | TRBV27 | - | TGTGCCAGCAGTGTACTGCGGACGCTCAGACCCCCAGATACGCAGTATTTT | CASSVLRTLRPPDTQYF
TRBJ1-1 | - | TRBV28 | few | TGTGCCAGCAGTTTGCAGGGGACGAACACTGAAGCTTTCTTT | CASSLQGTNTEAFF
TRBJ2-7 | TRBD2 | TRBV5-1 | - | TGCGCCAGCAGCGGGACTAGCGGACGCTCCTACGAGCAGTACTTC | CASSGTSGRSYEQYF
TRBJ1-4 | TRBD1 | TRBV19 | once | TGTGCCAGTCTCCGGGACAGGGGATCAACTAATGAAAAACTGTTTTTT | CASLRDRGSTNEKLFF
TRBJ2-3 | TRBD1 | TRBV2 | - | TGTGCCAGCAGAGACAGGGGAACAGATACGCAGTATTTT | CASRDRGTDTQYF
TRBJ1-2 | - | TRBV27 | - | TGTGCCAGCAGTTTATTAGGCAGGTGGGAAGGCGGCTACACCTTC | CASSLLGRWEGGYTF
TRBJ1-1 | - | TRBV5-1 | - | TGCGCCAGCAGCTACGGACGGACTGAAGCTTTCTTT | CASSYGRTEAFF
TRBJ1-2 | - | TRBV2 | - | TGTGCCAGCAGTGAGACGAGGGTTTATGGCTACACCTTC | CASSETRVYGYTF
TRBJ2-3 | TRBD2 | TRBV9 | - | TGTGCCAGCAGCGGACGAGGACTAGCAGATACGCAGTATTTT | CASSGRGLADTQYF